The source of this T cell receptor beta chain is a study of blood T cells in healthy people across ages. It was with a sample-barcoded 5' primer and a J-beta primer mix that a second PCR of roughly 6 to 11 cycles was run. Carrying 12 random nucleotides, a template-switch adaptor labeled each individual cDNA molecule. TCRdb processed the 5' RACE reads anew with MiXCR; each CDR3 protein has one entry. The table lists approximately 1.5 million distinct CDR3 sequences, 35% to 45% of them singletons. Study findings and constraints: Among long-lived donors, naive CD4+ cells were more numerous and diversity higher than in aged donors. Per million T cells, TCR beta diversity dropped about linearly as age rose.

This clonotype was detected many times. Its target is not known. V lost 4 bases and J 8 bases, leaving 12 bases between the germline ends. The CDR3 extends over 13 amino acids. The V gene's germline CDR1 is LGHNA and CDR2 YSLEER. What was sequenced was blood. The receptor was derived from a woman under 30 in good health. The genes are TRBV4-3 and TRBJ2-1; D unresolved. The CDR3 coding sequence is TGCGCCAGCAGCCCAAGCGTTTTGGATGAGCAGTTCTTC. This encodes CASSPSVLDEQFF.